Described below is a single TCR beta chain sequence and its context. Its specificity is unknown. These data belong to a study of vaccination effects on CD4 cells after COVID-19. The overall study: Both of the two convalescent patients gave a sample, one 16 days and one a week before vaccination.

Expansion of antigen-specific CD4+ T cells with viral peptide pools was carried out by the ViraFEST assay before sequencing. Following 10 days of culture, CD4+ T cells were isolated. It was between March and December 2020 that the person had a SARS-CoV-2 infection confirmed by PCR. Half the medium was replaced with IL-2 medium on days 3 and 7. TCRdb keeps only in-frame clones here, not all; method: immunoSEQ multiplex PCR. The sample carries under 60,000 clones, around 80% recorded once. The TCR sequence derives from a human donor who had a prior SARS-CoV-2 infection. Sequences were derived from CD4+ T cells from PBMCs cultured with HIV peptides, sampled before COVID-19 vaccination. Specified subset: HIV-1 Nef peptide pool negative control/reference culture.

This chain's CDR3 is CASSWDREKGEQYF. In DNA, the CDR3 is TGTGCCAGCAGTTGGGACAGGGAGAAAGGCGAGCAGTACTTC. This rearrangement joins TRBV6-5 to TRBJ2-7, with 9 bases fitting TRBD1. Trimming at V came to 4 bases and at J to 6 bases, leaving 7 bases not matched to a gene. Germline CDR1 and CDR2: MNHEY and SVGAGI. The CDR3 extends over 14 amino acids.